A single sample gave rise to the 30 T cell receptor beta chains below, sequenced in a study of T cells in tumors after PD-1 blockade. This table comes from immunoSEQ multiplex PCR, and its TCRdb copy is limited to in-frame clones, with some not included. The profile shows more than 40,000 clones, approximately 79% of them singletons. The specimen comprised PBMCs, sampled before anti-PD-1 therapy. Receptor source: a human donor with advanced basal cell or squamous cell carcinoma (not recorded which).

The chain couples TRBV15 to TRBJ2-1; D might be TRBD1 (6 bases). CDR3 length: 13 residues. Trimming pared 6 bases from V and 3 bases from J, leaving 9 bases between. Germline-derived CDR1 and CDR2 are LNHNV and YYDKDF (reference sequence). In nucleotides, the CDR3 is TGTGCCACCAGTAAGGACAGCTACAATGAGCAGTTCTTC. Its translation is CATSKDSYNEQFF.

The chain uses TRBV24-1 and TRBJ2-5; D uncertain. The CDR3 covers 13 residues. V lost 4 bases and J lost 1, with 6 bases in between. Germline V gene lookup returns CDR1 KGHDR and CDR2 SFDVKD. The CDR3 bases are TGTGCCACCAGTGACCCACTCCAAGAGACCCAGTACTTC. Its translation: CATSDPLQETQYF.

The chain carries TRBV2 and TRBJ1-2, with D maybe TRBD1 (5 bases). CDR1 is SNHLY, CDR2 FYNNEI, per germline. This CDR3 has 13 residues. The V gene lost 3 bases and the J gene lost 3 bases, with 8 bases spanning the gap. CDR3 sequence (DNA): TGTGCCAGCAGTGACAGGGTGGACTATGGCTACACCTTC. Protein: CASSDRVDYGYTF. Full variable domain (remainder filled in from reference TRBV2 and TRBJ1-2): EPEVTQTPSHQVTQMGQEVILRCVPISNHLYFYWYRQILGQKVEFLVSFYNNEISEKSEIFDDQFSVERPDGSNFTLKIRSTKLEDSAMYFCASSDRVDYGYTFGSGTRLTVV.

The rearrangement uses TRBV7-9 and TRBJ2-1; a weak D match, TRBD2 (5 bases). Looked up from germline, CDR1 is SEHNR and CDR2 is FQNEAQ (reference sequence). Trimming stripped 4 bases from V and 6 bases from J, with 10 bases between. This CDR3 contains 13 residues. CDR3 DNA: TGTGCCAGCAGCTATCCGGGGTCCAATGAGCAGTTCTTC. This gives the protein CASSYPGSNEQFF.

The chain couples TRBV25-1 to TRBJ1-5; TRBD1 matches 7 bases. V shed 6 bases and J 2 bases; nucleotides not matched to a gene: 10. CDR3 length: 16 residues. Germline V gives CDR1 MGHDK, CDR2 SYGVNS. Written as DNA, the CDR3 is TGTGCCAGCAGCCCAACAGGGGATTTGCGCAATCAGCCCCAGCATTTT. This sequence encodes CASSPTGDLRNQPQHF.

The gene calls are TRBV4-1 and TRBJ2-7, with D unclear. CDR3 length equals 13 residues. Germline V CDR1 and CDR2: MGHRA, YSYEKL. V gave up 0 bases and J gave up 3 bases, with 6 bases separating them. CDR3 sequence reads: CASSQDWGYEQYF. The CDR3 bases are TGCGCCAGCAGCCAAGACTGGGGCTACGAGCAGTACTTC.

This rearrangement joins TRBV13 to TRBJ1-2, with D uncertain. This CDR3 comprises 12 residues. The V end was cut by 6 bases, the J end by 4 bases, with 9 bases between. Germline V gives CDR1 PRHDT, CDR2 FYEKMQ (reference sequence). The DNA of the CDR3 is TGTGCCAGCAGTCCTGGCTCCTATGGCTACACCTTC. Its protein is CASSPGSYGYTF. Complete variable domain (other parts from reference TRBV13 and TRBJ1-2): AAGVIQSPRHLIKEKRETATLKCYPIPRHDTVYWYQQGPGQDPQFLISFYEKMQSDKGSIPDRFSAQQFSDYHSELNMSSLELGDSALYFCASSPGSYGYTFGSGTRLTVV.

This chain connects TRBV2 to TRBJ1-2, with 9 positions matching TRBD1. Germline V gives CDR1 SNHLY, CDR2 FYNNEI. V was clipped by 6 bases and J by 6 bases; unmatched bases: 5. The CDR3 has 13 amino acids. The CDR3, as DNA: TGTGCCAGCAGGAGGGACAGGGACGATGGCTACACCTTC. It is translated as CASRRDRDDGYTF. The full variable domain, with the rest looked up from reference TRBV2 and TRBJ1-2, is EPEVTQTPSHQVTQMGQEVILRCVPISNHLYFYWYRQILGQKVEFLVSFYNNEISEKSEIFDDQFSVERPDGSNFTLKIRSTKLEDSAMYFCASRRDRDDGYTFGSGTRLTVV.

The chain has TRBV2 and TRBJ2-7; D may be TRBD2 (6 bases). Germline V gives CDR1 SNHLY, CDR2 FYNNEI. Trimming shortened V by 9 bases and J by 1 base, and 19 bases separated the two germline ends. The CDR3 is 15 residues long. The chain's CDR3 is CASGAGAGQSYEQYF. CDR3 coding DNA: TGTGCCAGTGGGGCCGGGGCGGGGCAATCCTACGAGCAGTACTTC.

CDR3 DNA sequence: TGTGCCAGCAGCCAAGCTAGGGCTTCTAGCCCGGGCTATGGCTACACCTTC. It encodes CASSQARASSPGYGYTF. The V and J genes are TRBV14 and TRBJ1-2; D is ambiguous. The germline V gene has CDR1 SGHDN and CDR2 FVKESK. With 1 base removed from V and 4 bases from J, the gap between germline ends came to 19 bases. The CDR3 is 17 residues long.

V usage is TRBV27 and J usage is TRBJ1-2; D gene uncertain. V gave up 6 bases and J gave up 2 bases, with 16 bases separating them. CDR3 length: 15 amino acids. Germline CDR1 is MNHEY and CDR2 is SMNVEV (reference sequence). The CDR3 is CASRSLEGSNYGYTF. The CDR3 bases are TGTGCCAGCAGGTCCTTGGAGGGAAGCAACTATGGCTACACCTTC.

The V call is TRBV6-6, the J call TRBJ2-1; D uncertain. In germline, CDR1 is MNHNY, CDR2 SVGAGI (reference sequence). The ends were cut back, 4 bases at V and 3 bases at J, with 13 bases in the middle. This CDR3 is 15 amino acids long. The CDR3: CASSLNYPIYNEQFF. CDR3 coding DNA: TGTGCCAGCAGTTTAAACTATCCAATCTACAATGAGCAGTTCTTC.

V and J are TRBV29-1 and TRBJ1-4, with a tentative D call TRBD1 (5 bases). This CDR3 has 16 amino acids. Germline assignment: CDR1 SQVTM and CDR2 ANQGSEA. Deletions cut 0 bases from V and 5 bases from J, with 16 bases between. The CDR3 spells CSVEEGGGGSNEKLFF. For the CDR3, the DNA is TGCAGCGTTGAAGAGGGTGGTGGGGGTTCGAATGAAAAACTGTTTTTT.

This clone showed up just once. The genes are TRBV4-1 and TRBJ2-2; D may be TRBD2 (6 bases). Trimming took 1 base from V and 6 from J, leaving 15 bases between them. The CDR3 extends over 16 amino acids. CDR1 is MGHRA, CDR2 YSYEKL, per germline. CDR3 amino acids: CASSQVEGWGPGELFF. CDR3 sequence (DNA): TGCGCCAGCAGCCAAGTGGAGGGGTGGGGTCCCGGGGAGCTGTTTTTT.

As regards this clone: The identical CDR3 is also encoded by other nucleotide sequences in the sample. V is TRBV7-8 and J is TRBJ2-2, with 9 bases fitting TRBD1. The CDR3 spans 14 residues. J lost 7 bases, V lost 5 bases, and 5 bases had no gene match. The germline V gene encodes CDR1 SGHVS and CDR2 FQNEAQ. The CDR3 spells CASSTGQGFGELFF. CDR3 coding DNA: TGTGCCAGCAGCACCGGACAGGGGTTCGGGGAGCTGTTTTTT.

J is TRBJ2-5 and V is TRBV7-2, with TRBD2 matching 12 bases. This CDR3 spans 16 amino acids. V was pared by 4 bases and J by 2 bases, with 5 bases of the junction left unmatched. CDR1 is SGHTA and CDR2 is FQGNSA in the germline V gene. The CDR3 protein is CASSSRTSGIQETQYF. Written as DNA, the CDR3 is TGTGCCAGCAGCTCCCGGACTAGCGGGATTCAAGAGACCCAGTACTTC.

In the case of this clone: The germline gene is not matched at one end of the junction; a read error may be the cause. The V and J genes are TRBV28 and TRBJ2-1; TRBD2 aligns across 7 bases. The CDR3 has 11 residues. The germline V gene encodes CDR1 MDHEN and CDR2 SYDVKM. CDR3 DNA: TGTGCCAGCAGTTTAGGGCGGGAGTTGCTCTTC. Translating gives CASSLGRELLF.

This clone was detected once. The V call is TRBV7-2, the J call TRBJ1-2, with D tentatively TRBD1 (6 bases). Germline V lookup: CDR1 SGHTA, CDR2 FQGNSA. Trimming removed 0 bases from V and 2 bases from J, with 13 bases in between. The CDR3 is made up of 16 amino acids. CDR3 bases: TGTGCCAGCAGCTTAGCCCTGGACAGAGCAAACTATGGCTACACCTTC. Protein: CASSLALDRANYGYTF.

The chain recombines TRBV21-1 with TRBJ2-7; no check of the table's D call, TRBD1, against the DNA was made. TRBV21-1 is a documented pseudogene. This CDR3 has 17 amino acids. CDR3 nucleotides: TGTGCCAGCAGCCCTCAGGGGTCCGGGACAGGGTCCTACGAGCAGTACTTC. Residues: CASSPQGSGTGSYEQYF.

This chain links TRBV21-1 with TRBJ2-1; the D call TRBD2 from the table was never checked on the DNA. TRBV21-1 is given as a pseudogene. CDR3 size: 15 residues. The chain's CDR3 is CASSKGDCLCNEQFF. The CDR3 region has the DNA TGTGCCAGCAGCAAAGGGGACTGCTTGTGTAATGAGCAGTTCTTC.

V is TRBV5-6 and J is TRBJ2-5; 7 nucleotides line up with TRBD1. V lost 5 bases and J lost 5; bases outside the gene matches: 9. The CDR3 consists of 14 residues. Germline-derived CDR1 and CDR2 are SGHDT and YYEEEE. CDR3 nucleotides: TGTGCCAGCAGTTGGACAGGACCCGAGGAGACCCAGTACTTC. Translated: CASSWTGPEETQYF.

This clone was detected once. V and J are TRBV7-6 and TRBJ2-7; the D gene could be TRBD1 or TRBD2 (6 bases each). Trimming took 2 bases from V and 4 from J, leaving 18 bases between them. This CDR3 is 16 amino acids long. Per germline, CDR1 SGHVS and CDR2 FNYEAQ. In nucleotides, the CDR3 is TGTGCCAGCAGCTTATACCCGGGGGCCCTGGGGTACGAGCAGTACTTC. It codes for CASSLYPGALGYEQYF.

This clone has a handful of counts. V and J are TRBV7-3 and TRBJ1-1; D not certain. The germline V gene encodes CDR1 SGHTA and CDR2 FQGTGA. The germline V and J ends were trimmed by 2 bases and 1 base, with 8 bases remaining between them. The CDR3 consists of 14 residues. CDR3 coding DNA: TGTGCCAGCAGCTTAGCCTCTGAGAACACTGAAGCTTTCTTT. Encoded protein: CASSLASENTEAFF.

The chain joins TRBV6-5 to TRBJ1-1; the D gene is possibly TRBD1 (5 bases). The length of the CDR3 is 15 residues. V lost 0 bases, J lost 0 bases, and 8 bases lay in between. Looked up from germline, CDR1 is MNHEY and CDR2 is SVGAGI. CDR3 DNA sequence: TGTGCCAGCAGTTACTCGGGGGAGATGAACACTGAAGCTTTCTTT. Amino acids: CASSYSGEMNTEAFF.

The chain couples TRBV2 to TRBJ1-2; D remains ambiguous. CDR3 length: 13 amino acids. V gave up 7 bases and J gave up 2 bases, with 11 bases separating them. Germline loops: CDR1 SNHLY, CDR2 FYNNEI. CDR3 in amino acids: CASIPDRNYGYTF. CDR3 in DNA: TGTGCCAGCATTCCCGACCGAAACTATGGCTACACCTTC. Combining the CDR3 with reference TRBV2 and TRBJ1-2 gives the whole variable domain EPEVTQTPSHQVTQMGQEVILRCVPISNHLYFYWYRQILGQKVEFLVSFYNNEISEKSEIFDDQFSVERPDGSNFTLKIRSTKLEDSAMYFCASIPDRNYGYTFGSGTRLTVV.

The sample holds a few counts of this clone. The rearrangement uses TRBV7-2 and TRBJ1-1; D may be TRBD1 (6 bases). The V end lost 5 bases, the J end lost 1 base, and 11 bases lay between the germline ends. This CDR3 is built from 14 residues. Germline CDR1 and CDR2: SGHTA and FQGNSA. The CDR3 DNA is TGTGCCAGCAGCAGAAAGACAGGGAACACTGAAGCTTTCTTT. This codes for CASSRKTGNTEAFF.

This chain joins TRBV6-1 and TRBJ1-1; TRBD1 might be the D (5 bases). The CDR3 spans 13 residues. Germline V CDR1 and CDR2: MNHNS, SASEGT. With 8 bases removed from V and 1 base from J, the gap between germline ends came to 11 bases. The CDR3 reads CASQDGQNTEAFF. CDR3 DNA: TGTGCCAGCCAGGACGGACAGAACACTGAAGCTTTCTTT.

The rearrangement links TRBV6-5 to TRBJ1-2; TRBD1 matches 7 bases. This CDR3 contains 14 residues. The V gene's germline CDR1 is MNHEY and CDR2 SVGAGI. J was trimmed by 5 bases and V by 6 bases; bases with no gene match: 9. CDR3 coding DNA: TGTGCCAGCAGGGGGGACAGCTTATGGTATGGCTACACCTTC. Its protein is CASRGDSLWYGYTF.

This chain uses TRBV14 with TRBJ2-2; D not certain. CDR1 and CDR2 (germline): SGHDN, FVKESK. The CDR3 is 16 amino acids. Trimming removed 3 bases from V and 4 bases from J, with 15 bases in between. The CDR3 DNA reads as TGTGCCAGCAGCCACAACACCCAATGGGGCACCGGGGAGCTGTTTTTT. Encoded protein: CASSHNTQWGTGELFF. Variable domain in full (rest from reference TRBV14 and TRBJ2-2): EAGVTQFPSHSVIEKGQTVTLRCDPISGHDNLYWYRRVMGKEIKFLLHFVKESKQDESGMPNNRFLAERTGGTYSTLKVQPAELEDSGVYFCASSHNTQWGTGELFFGEGSRLTVL.

The rearrangement uses TRBV5-4 and TRBJ2-1; D is perhaps TRBD2 (6 bases). V lost 2 bases and J lost 0, with 15 bases in between. Germline V gene lookup returns CDR1 SGHNT and CDR2 YYREEE (reference sequence). CDR3 size: 17 residues. The CDR3 reads CASSFASGVGSYNEQFF. As DNA, the CDR3 is TGTGCCAGCAGCTTCGCCTCGGGAGTCGGCTCCTACAATGAGCAGTTCTTC.